This T cell receptor (beta chain) came from a study of blood T cell repertoires in COVID-19. In the study overall: Acute-phase and convalescent COVID-19 samples originated in the United States, Italy and Spain. T cells, B-cell-depleted T cells, or PBMCs supplied cDNA or gDNA.

How the authors handled the data: Reference gene primers were amplified, and this amplification served to estimate nucleated cell counts. TCRdb keeps only in-frame clones here, not all; method: immunoSEQ multiplex PCR. V and J calls and clone size are as listed in that table; D and trimming were resolved from the DNA. The sample lists 110,000 to 150,000 clones; around 79% were seen once. CDR3 length: 16 residues. Per germline, CDR1 PRHDT and CDR2 FYEKMQ (reference sequence). Trimming cost V 6 bases and J 4 bases; bases outside gene matches: 12. Sequencing was performed on peripheral blood. The sequence derives from a man aged 45-65 years with active or convalescent COVID-19. This chain joins TRBV13 and TRBJ2-3, with TRBD2 identical over 8 bases. The CDR3 here is CASRFDSGIKSDTQYF. The CDR3 DNA follows: TGTGCCAGCAGATTTGATAGCGGGATAAAGTCAGATACGCAGTATTTT.